Listed here are 29 T cell receptor beta chains from one sample, sequenced in a study of PD-L1 blockade in urothelial cancer. The repertoire was sequenced with immunoSEQ multiplex PCR; TCRdb's copy has only in-frame clones and lacks some. The table shows 80,000 to 100,000 clones, with roughly 82% occurring only once. Sequencing was performed on PBMCs, taken around atezolizumab (anti-PD-L1) treatment. Source of these receptors: a man between 70 and 80 years old with urothelial cancer.

This clone appeared a few times. V gene TRBV6-1 combines with J gene TRBJ1-5, with D hard to call. Germline CDR1 is MNHNS and CDR2 is SASEGT. This CDR3 has 14 amino acids. Between the trimmed V and J ends, which lost 6 bases and 1 base, there was a span of 10 bases. CDR3: CASSPGLSNQPQHF. For the CDR3, the DNA is TGTGCCAGCAGCCCGGGTTTAAGCAATCAGCCCCAGCATTTT.

Worth noting for this clone: Other nucleotide sequences from this sample produce the same CDR3. This chain joins TRBV11-2 and TRBJ2-3, with 7 bases that match TRBD2. With 1 base clipped from V and 3 bases from J, the junction kept 4 bases outside the gene matches. CDR3 length: 15 amino acids. Germline assignment: CDR1 SGHAT and CDR2 FQNNGV. CDR3: CASSLGLAVTDTQYF. The CDR3, as DNA: TGTGCCAGCAGCTTAGGACTAGCAGTGACAGATACGCAGTATTTT.

This sequence joins TRBV6-6 and TRBJ2-3; 10 nucleotides line up with TRBD2. The germline V gene has CDR1 MNHNY and CDR2 SVGAGI (reference sequence). CDR3 size: 15 residues. Losses at the gene ends were 8 bases for V and 2 bases for J; bases not matched to a gene: 7. The DNA of the CDR3 is TGTGCCAGCTCCCCCGGACTAGCGGTCACAGATACGCAGTATTTT. Translation: CASSPGLAVTDTQYF.

The chain uses TRBV5-1 and TRBJ2-7, with 8 nucleotides matching TRBD2. V lost 7 bases to trimming and J lost 5 bases; unmatched junction nucleotides: 17. Per the germline V gene, CDR1 is SGHRS and CDR2 is YFSETQ. There are 16 residues in the CDR3. Written as DNA, the CDR3 is TGCGCCAGCCGGCCCCGAGGCAGCGGGAGTAACAACGAGCAGTACTTC. Amino acids: CASRPRGSGSNNEQYF.

The chain joins TRBV6-5 to TRBJ2-1; a weak D match, TRBD2 (6 bases). The V gene's germline CDR1 is MNHEY and CDR2 SVGAGI. The CDR3 has 14 amino acids. Trimming shortened V by 3 bases and J by 5 bases, and 11 bases separated the two germline ends. CDR3: CASSYSLANNEQFF. CDR3 bases: TGTGCCAGCAGTTATTCCCTAGCGAACAATGAGCAGTTCTTC.

V is TRBV6-1 and J is TRBJ1-2, with TRBD1 identical over 8 bases. This CDR3 is built from 14 residues. V gave up 1 base and J gave up 7 bases; unmatched junction bases: 5. CDR1 and CDR2 (germline): MNHNS, SASEGT. The CDR3 region is CASSEGDRGSGYTF. Here the CDR3 DNA reads TGTGCCAGCAGTGAAGGTGACAGGGGATCTGGCTACACCTTC.

The chain is built from TRBV7-9 and TRBJ2-4; 7 bases agree with TRBD2. The CDR3 runs 17 residues. CDR1 is SEHNR and CDR2 is FQNEAQ in the germline V gene (reference sequence). V lost 4 bases to trimming and J lost 0 bases; unmatched junction nucleotides: 9. CDR3 nucleotide sequence: TGTGCCAGCAGCTCTACTCTAGCGGTCTTAGCCAAAAACATTCAGTACTTC. It encodes CASSSTLAVLAKNIQYF.

V usage is TRBV9 and J usage is TRBJ1-1; 8 positions agree with TRBD1. This CDR3 contains 15 residues. Germline CDR1 reads SGDLS; CDR2 reads YYNGEE. Trimming at V came to 6 bases and at J to 1 base, leaving 8 bases not matched to a gene. The CDR3 region has the DNA TGTGCCAGCACCCCAGGGGGCCTGGGGAACACTGAAGCTTTCTTT. It translates to CASTPGGLGNTEAFF.

This chain connects TRBV13 to TRBJ2-6; D gene unclear. Trimming stripped 3 bases from V and 0 bases from J, with 3 bases between. In germline, CDR1 is PRHDT, CDR2 FYEKMQ (reference sequence). The CDR3 has 14 amino acids. Here the CDR3 DNA reads TGTGCCAGCAGCTTCAACTCTGGGGCCAACGTCCTGACTTTC. Amino acids: CASSFNSGANVLTF.

The chain has TRBV18 and TRBJ1-2; tentative D call: TRBD1 (6 bases). The germline gives CDR1 KGHSH, CDR2 LQKENI. The CDR3 runs 15 residues. V was shortened by 6 bases and J by 2 bases, with 16 bases between the two germline ends. The CDR3 sequence: CASSPGQKLNYGYTF. The CDR3 region has the DNA TGTGCCAGCTCGCCCGGACAGAAGTTAAACTATGGCTACACCTTC.

The DNA of the CDR3 is TGTGCCAGCAGCCACGGGATCTCTGGAAACACCATATATTTT. Translated, it gives CASSHGISGNTIYF. The J gene is TRBJ1-3, the V gene TRBV11-2, with D unclear. The V and J ends lost 5 bases and 0 bases respectively, with 8 bases between them. From germline, CDR1 is SGHAT and CDR2 FQNNGV. The CDR3 runs 14 residues.

The chain has TRBV5-1 and TRBJ1-2, with D perhaps TRBD1 (6 bases). With 6 bases removed from V and 8 bases from J, the gap between germline ends came to 17 bases. The germline V gene encodes CDR1 SGHRS and CDR2 YFSETQ. This CDR3 region has 13 residues. The CDR3 loop reads CASTQDRIKGYTF. CDR3 bases: TGCGCCAGCACCCAGGACAGAATTAAGGGCTACACCTTC. Full variable domain (rest looked up from reference TRBV5-1 and TRBJ1-2): KAGVTQTPRYLIKTRGQQVTLSCSPISGHRSVSWYQQTPGQGLQFLFEYFSETQRNKGNFPGRFSGRQFSNSRSEMNVSTLELGDSALYLCASTQDRIKGYTFGSGTRLTVV.

The chain recombines TRBV7-2 with TRBJ1-2, with D possibly matching TRBD1 (5 bases). Trimming removed 5 bases at V and 8 bases at J, with 15 bases between. CDR1 is SGHTA, CDR2 FQGNSA, per germline. The CDR3 is 13 amino acids. DNA for the CDR3: TGTGCCAGCAGCCAGACCAGGAGGGACGGCTACACCTTC. Encoded protein: CASSQTRRDGYTF.

J is TRBJ1-2 and V is TRBV19; 7 positions agree with TRBD1. Germline assignment: CDR1 LNHDA and CDR2 SQIVND (reference sequence). Losses at the gene ends were 3 bases for V and 1 base for J; bases not matched to a gene: 11. This CDR3 spans 17 amino acids. The CDR3 reads CASSIGDRRLLNYGYTF. CDR3 DNA: TGTGCCAGTAGTATTGGGGACAGAAGGCTCCTTAACTATGGCTACACCTTC.

The chain uses TRBV7-3 and TRBJ2-5; TRBD2 matches 8 bases. The CDR3 is 13 residues long. The J segment lost 5 bases and the V segment lost 6 bases, leaving 5 bases of the junction unmatched. CDR1 is SGHTA and CDR2 is FQGTGA in the germline V gene. The DNA for the CDR3 is TGTGCCAGCAGGCGGGGGGATGAGGAGACCCAGTACTTC. Protein sequence: CASRRGDEETQYF. The full variable domain, rest sourced from reference TRBV7-3 and TRBJ2-5, is GAGVSQTPSNKVTEKGKYVELRCDPISGHTALYWYRQSLGQGPEFLIYFQGTGAADDSGLPNDRFFAVRPEGSVSTLKIQRTERGDSAVYLCASRRGDEETQYFGPGTRLLVL.

The chain has TRBV7-9 and TRBJ2-3; the match to TRBD2 covers 8 bases. With 2 bases clipped from V and 3 bases from J, the junction kept 4 bases outside the gene matches. CDR3 size: 15 residues. Germline CDR1 SEHNR, CDR2 FQNEAQ (reference sequence). CDR3 in amino acids: CASSLTRGGTDTQYF. DNA of the CDR3: TGTGCCAGCAGCTTAACCCGGGGGGGTACAGATACGCAGTATTTT.

The chain employs TRBV5-8 and TRBJ2-1; 8 nucleotides line up with TRBD2. The CDR3 extends over 15 amino acids. V trimming: 4 bases; J trimming: 2 bases; junction bases outside the gene matches: 5. From germline, CDR1 is SGHTS and CDR2 YDEGEE. The CDR3 region is CASSLGLVAYNEQFF. For the CDR3, the DNA is TGTGCCAGCAGCCTGGGACTAGTGGCCTACAATGAGCAGTTCTTC.

V gene TRBV7-9 combines with J gene TRBJ2-1; weak D call: TRBD1 (5 bases). Between the trimmed V and J ends, which lost 6 bases and 2 bases, there was a span of 14 bases. This CDR3 contains 15 residues. Germline CDR1 and CDR2: SEHNR and FQNEAQ (reference sequence). The CDR3 DNA reads TGTGCCAGCAGTACAGGCGCGCAGACCTACAATGAGCAGTTCTTC. As protein: CASSTGAQTYNEQFF.

This chain uses TRBV9 with TRBJ2-7, with D possibly matching TRBD1 (6 bases). CDR1 and CDR2 (germline): SGDLS, YYNGEE. V was pared by 0 bases and J by 2 bases, with 9 bases between. The CDR3 is 14 residues long. In nucleotides, the CDR3 is TGTGCCAGCAGCGTAGGGCAGGGGACCTACGAGCAGTACTTC. This codes for CASSVGQGTYEQYF.

The chain links TRBV19 to TRBJ1-2, with 8 bases aligning to TRBD1. The CDR3 contains 14 residues. Germline CDR1 reads LNHDA; CDR2 reads SQIVND (reference sequence). The V segment lost 2 bases and the J segment 8 bases; nucleotides outside the gene matches: 7. The CDR3 here is CASSITRGQKGYTF. CDR3 bases: TGTGCCAGTAGTATAACCAGGGGGCAAAAAGGCTACACCTTC.

CDR3 residues: CASSIDGIAYEQFF. The CDR3 DNA follows: TGTGCCAGTAGTATAGACGGGATAGCATATGAGCAGTTCTTC. The rearrangement links TRBV19 to TRBJ2-1, with TRBD2 as a possible D gene (5 bases). Germline CDR1 is LNHDA and CDR2 is SQIVND (reference sequence). Trimming left V 0 bases short and J 8 bases short, with 11 bases between. This CDR3 comprises 14 residues.

The V and J genes are TRBV6-5 and TRBJ2-5, with 7 bases aligning to TRBD2. CDR1 MNHEY and CDR2 SVGAGI come from the germline V gene. J was trimmed by 5 bases and V by 4 bases; bases with no gene match: 10. The CDR3 contains 15 residues. CDR3 sequence reads: CASSSKTSARETQYF. The CDR3 nucleotides read TGTGCCAGCAGTTCCAAAACTAGCGCACGGGAGACCCAGTACTTC.

V usage is TRBV10-3 and J usage is TRBJ1-1; a weak D match, TRBD1 (5 bases). V was clipped by 5 bases and J by 6 bases, with 10 bases between them. The germline V gene encodes CDR1 ENHRY and CDR2 SYGVKD. There are 12 residues in the CDR3. For the CDR3, the DNA is TGTGCCATCAGTCCGGGGGGTTCTGAAGCTTTCTTT. Protein: CAISPGGSEAFF.

This clone has only one observation. This chain joins TRBV4-2 and TRBJ1-2; no definite D call. The V end was cut by 4 bases, the J end by 4 bases, with 13 bases between. The length of the CDR3 is 14 residues. Germline V gives CDR1 LGHNA, CDR2 YNFKEQ. As DNA, the CDR3 is TGTGCCAGCAGCCGGGAGGCGGATTTCTATGGCTACACCTTC. It codes for CASSREADFYGYTF.

The rearrangement uses TRBV6-5 and TRBJ1-3; TRBD1 might be the D (6 bases). Per the germline V gene, CDR1 is MNHEY and CDR2 is SVGAGI. This CDR3 contains 14 residues. Trimming removed 6 bases at V and 6 bases at J, with 15 bases between. The DNA of the CDR3 is TGTGCCAGCAGGCTCAGGGGATCGGCAAACACCATATATTTT. Translation: CASRLRGSANTIYF.

The chain carries TRBV7-3 and TRBJ2-3; 7 bases are shared with TRBD1. After removal of 2 bases from V and 2 bases from J, the junction contained 7 bases not matched to a gene. The CDR3 length is 16 residues. In germline, CDR1 is SGHTA, CDR2 FQGTGA. The CDR3 loop is CASSLDMTGNTDTQYF. The CDR3 DNA follows: TGTGCCAGCAGCTTAGATATGACAGGGAACACAGATACGCAGTATTTT.

The V gene is TRBV5-4, the J gene TRBJ2-5; 9 nucleotides align to TRBD1. Germline-derived CDR1 and CDR2 are SGHNT and YYREEE (reference sequence). The V segment lost 3 bases and the J segment 3 bases; nucleotides outside the gene matches: 9. CDR3 size: 16 residues. CDR3 in DNA: TGTGCCAGCAGCTCACCCCTGACAGGGGGAAAAGAGACCCAGTACTTC. Translating it yields CASSSPLTGGKETQYF.

The V gene is TRBV28, the J gene TRBJ2-2; 9 nucleotides align to TRBD2. Germline V gene lookup returns CDR1 MDHEN and CDR2 SYDVKM. The CDR3 has 18 amino acids. V was clipped by 5 bases and J by 1 base; unmatched bases: 11. The CDR3 is CASSLNSRLAENTGELFF. The CDR3 DNA sequence: TGTGCCAGCAGTCTTAACTCGCGACTAGCGGAGAACACCGGGGAGCTGTTTTTT.

V is TRBV27 and J is TRBJ2-2; 12 bases align to TRBD2. This CDR3 has 17 residues. Germline lookup yields CDR1 MNHEY and CDR2 SMNVEV (reference sequence). J lost 0 bases, V lost 3 bases, and 2 bases had no gene match. CDR3 sequence reads: CASSFPSGGANTGELFF. The CDR3 DNA follows: TGTGCCAGCAGTTTCCCTAGCGGGGGGGCGAACACCGGGGAGCTGTTTTTT.